This is a list of T cell receptor beta chains from one sample in a study of T cell responses to AZD1222 COVID-19 vaccine. Generated by immunoSEQ multiplex PCR, the TCRdb table keeps only in-frame clones and is missing some. Among approximately 210,000 clones listed, about 94% were seen once. The sequenced sample was peripheral blood, obtained 28 days after the second dose of the MenACWY control vaccine. The source of these receptors is an adult who received the MenACWY meningococcal vaccine as a control. The conserved cysteine and the conserved F or W are not part of the CDR3 here. Fields, in order: clone size, V gene, J gene, CDR3 protein. Size is stated for part of the rows, as once, few or many counts, or as a class when the clone is expanded.

size: .
V: TRBV19
J: TRBJ2-7
CDR3: ASSWTGFVEQY

size: .
V: TRBV6-6
J: TRBJ2-1
CDR3: ASESGRKHNEQF

size: .
V: TRBV5-6
J: TRBJ2-7
CDR3: ASSWRGEQY

size: .
V: TRBV6-5
J: TRBJ2-1
CDR3: ASSWSRRTNEQF

size: .
V: TRBV30
J: TRBJ1-1
CDR3: AWSSGGNTEAF

size: .
V: TRBV5-1
J: TRBJ2-5
CDR3: ASSEVAGVKTQY

size: .
V: TRBV5-4
J: TRBJ2-3
CDR3: ASSSPSNPIPDTQY

size: .
V: TRBV15
J: TRBJ2-7
CDR3: ATSSADSSYEQY

size: .
V: TRBV23-1
J: TRBJ1-1
CDR3: ASRMAANTEAF

size: few
V: TRBV27
J: TRBJ2-3
CDR3: ASRLQGGSTDTQY

size: .
V: TRBV18
J: TRBJ1-2
CDR3: ASSPTGNGYT

size: .
V: TRBV5-4
J: TRBJ2-7
CDR3: ASSAAGGVYEQY